Listed below are T cell receptor beta chains from one sample, sequenced in a study of T cell changes during pregnancy in multiple sclerosis. Assay: immunoSEQ multiplex PCR; the TCRdb copy retains only in-frame clones and omits some. The repertoire has 40,000 to 60,000 clones, 80% to 95% of them found once; the top ten carry roughly 2.7%. Here the sequenced sample was CD8+ T cells from peripheral blood mononuclear cells, taken in the second trimester of pregnancy. All receptors come from a female donor with multiple sclerosis, enrolled in a pregnancy study. CDR3s include the opening cysteine and the closing phenylalanine or tryptophan. D genes are given only for firm matches. A clone size is listed for some rows: how often the clone was seen (once, few, many), or a class if it is expanded.

clone_size,v_call,d_call,j_call,cdr3_aa,cdr3_nt
-,TRBV6-1,TRBD1,TRBJ2-1,CASSERVRDRGPYNEQFF,TGTGCCAGCAGTGAAAGGGTGCGGGACAGGGGCCCCTACAATGAGCAGTTCTTC
once,TRBV18,TRBD1,TRBJ1-2,CASSPSRQGFNYGYTF,TGTGCCAGCTCACCATCCAGACAGGGATTTAACTATGGCTACACCTTC
-,TRBV4-1,TRBD2,TRBJ2-1,CASSQGTSEYDEQFF,TGCGCCAGCAGCCAAGGGACTAGCGAATACGATGAGCAGTTCTTC
-,TRBV2,TRBD1,TRBJ1-1,CASSAGQGAKIAFF,TGTGCCAGCAGTGCGGGACAGGGGGCAAAGATCGCTTTCTTT
once,TRBV4-3,TRBD1,TRBJ1-6,CASSHTWGQYNSPLHF,TGCGCCAGCAGCCACACCTGGGGACAGTATAATTCACCCCTCCACTTT
-,TRBV4-3,TRBD1,TRBJ1-4,CASSQEAGGPTNEKLFF,TGCGCCAGCAGCCAAGAGGCAGGGGGGCCAACTAATGAAAAACTGTTTTTT
-,TRBV7-6,-,TRBJ1-1,CASSLDGSVSTEAFF,TGTGCCAGCAGCTTAGATGGCTCAGTCAGCACTGAAGCTTTCTTT
-,TRBV12-5,-,TRBJ2-1,CASGWGDLEQFF,TGTGCTAGTGGTTGGGGGGATCTAGAGCAGTTCTTC
medium-sized,TRBV6-4,TRBD2,TRBJ2-3,CASSERGGTDTQYF,TGTGCCAGCAGTGAGCGGGGGGGCACAGATACGCAGTATTTT
-,TRBV7-2,-,TRBJ2-7,CASGWSGSYEQYF,TGTGCCAGCGGATGGTCAGGATCTTACGAGCAGTACTTC
-,TRBV12-5,-,TRBJ2-3,CASGPAQGPDTQYF,TGTGCTAGTGGTCCCGCCCAGGGCCCAGATACGCAGTATTTT
-,TRBV13,-,TRBJ2-7,CASSLADSPYYEQYF,TGTGCCAGCAGCCTTGCGGACAGCCCTTATTACGAGCAGTACTTC
-,TRBV2,-,TRBJ1-2,CASSSTGQPFYGYTF,TGTGCCAGCAGCAGTACCGGACAGCCTTTTTATGGCTACACCTTC
-,TRBV5-1,TRBD1,TRBJ2-7,CASTWGTGSYEQYF,TGCGCCAGCACTTGGGGGACAGGGAGCTACGAGCAGTACTTC
once,TRBV7-8,TRBD2,TRBJ2-1,CASRRLAGVHNEQFF,TGTGCCAGCCGTAGACTAGCGGGGGTCCACAATGAGCAGTTCTTC
-,TRBV9,TRBD2,TRBJ2-5,CASSASGGALQETQYF,TGTGCCAGCAGCGCTAGCGGGGGCGCTCTCCAAGAGACCCAGTACTTC
-,TRBV4-3,-,TRBJ2-7,CASSQDDEEGGEQYF,TGCGCCAGCAGCCAAGATGATGAGGAGGGTGGAGAGCAGTACTTC
-,TRBV7-8,TRBD1,TRBJ1-5,CASSLKQGYGNQPQHF,TGTGCCAGCAGCCTCAAACAGGGGTACGGCAATCAGCCCCAGCATTTT
-,TRBV7-6,TRBD1,TRBJ2-1,CATTGEYNEQFF,TGTGCCACGACAGGGGAGTACAATGAGCAGTTCTTC
-,TRBV19,TRBD1,TRBJ2-1,CASSMGQEPYNEQFF,TGTGCCAGTAGTATGGGACAGGAACCCTACAATGAGCAGTTCTTC
-,TRBV4-1,TRBD2,TRBJ2-1,CASSQVTSGGANNEQFF,TGCGCCAGCAGCCAGGTTACGAGCGGGGGGGCGAACAATGAGCAGTTCTTC
-,TRBV27,TRBD2,TRBJ2-7,CASSGGGSSYEQYF,TGTGCCAGCAGTGGTGGCGGGAGCTCCTACGAGCAGTACTTC
-,TRBV18,-,TRBJ2-3,CASSPVALASTDTQYF,TGTGCCAGCTCACCAGTGGCCCTAGCGAGCACAGATACGCAGTATTTT
-,TRBV9,TRBD2,TRBJ2-4,CASSLGASGVGNIQYF,TGTGCCAGCAGCCTGGGGGCTAGCGGGGTAGGAAACATTCAGTACTTC
-,TRBV18,TRBD1,TRBJ2-1,CASSHQGQGSYNEQFF,TGTGCCAGCTCACACCAGGGACAGGGATCCTACAATGAGCAGTTCTTC
-,TRBV6-6,-,TRBJ1-4,CASSSDRTRINEKLFF,TGTGCCAGCAGCTCAGACAGAACCCGGATTAATGAAAAACTGTTTTTT
-,TRBV6-5,TRBD1,TRBJ2-2,CASSYGQATGELFF,TGTGCCAGCAGTTACGGACAGGCGACCGGGGAGCTGTTTTTT
-,TRBV19,TRBD1,TRBJ1-1,CASSPLLRTGGFTEAFF,TGTGCCAGTAGTCCACTCTTGAGGACAGGGGGCTTCACTGAAGCTTTCTTT
few,TRBV27,-,TRBJ1-2,CASSYTGDGYTF,TGTGCCAGCAGTTATACCGGAGACGGCTACACCTTC
-,TRBV2,-,TRBJ2-7,CASSEARGSYEQYF,TGTGCCAGCAGTGAAGCTCGGGGCTCCTACGAGCAGTACTTC
-,TRBV6-1,TRBD2,TRBJ2-3,CASSERTSLTSDTQYF,TGTGCCAGCAGTGAACGGACTAGCCTCACGTCGGATACGCAGTATTTT
-,TRBV16,-,TRBJ1-3,CASTPGPGNTIYF,TGTGCCAGCACCCCAGGGCCTGGAAACACCATATATTTT
-,TRBV7-2,TRBD1,TRBJ1-6,CASSLVGGTGLNSPLHF,TGTGCCAGCAGCTTAGTTGGAGGGACAGGACTTAATTCACCCCTCCACTTT
-,TRBV7-9,TRBD1,TRBJ2-7,CASSLGQGRRVYEQYF,TGTGCCAGCAGCTTGGGACAGGGCCGACGGGTCTACGAGCAGTACTTC
-,TRBV9,TRBD1,TRBJ2-7,CASSPRSGTGDPYEQYF,TGTGCCAGCAGCCCAAGGTCCGGGACAGGGGACCCCTACGAGCAGTACTTC
-,TRBV9,-,TRBJ1-3,CASSVGGGNTIYF,TGTGCCAGCAGCGTTGGGGGAGGGAACACCATATATTTT
-,TRBV6-1,-,TRBJ2-1,CASMQYDEQFF,TGTGCCAGCATGCAGTACGATGAGCAGTTCTTC
-,TRBV13,TRBD1,TRBJ1-1,CASRDGTEVMNTEAFF,TGTGCCAGCAGGGATGGGACAGAAGTCATGAACACTGAAGCTTTCTTT
-,TRBV11-2,-,TRBJ2-2,CASIPTSVPGELFF,TGTGCCAGCATTCCAACGTCGGTGCCCGGGGAGCTGTTTTTT
-,TRBV20-1,-,TRBJ2-7,CSGLLEYEQYF,TGCAGTGGCCTACTCGAATACGAGCAGTACTTC
once,TRBV6-1,-,TRBJ2-7,CASSDPRRTRTYEQYF,TGTGCCAGCAGTGATCCCCGGCGGACACGTACCTACGAGCAGTACTTC
few,TRBV29-1,TRBD1,TRBJ1-1,CSGQGAWTEAFF,TGCAGCGGGCAGGGGGCCTGGACTGAAGCTTTCTTT
-,TRBV7-2,TRBD2,TRBJ2-2,CASSLEAGSTGELFF,TGTGCCAGCAGCTTAGAAGCGGGGTCCACCGGGGAGCTGTTTTTT
-,TRBV6-5,TRBD1,TRBJ1-5,CASSPGQGIWQPQHF,TGTGCCAGCAGCCCCGGACAGGGGATCTGGCAGCCCCAGCATTTT
medium-sized,TRBV19,-,TRBJ1-1,CASSSLSGSAEAFF,TGTGCCAGTAGTAGCCTCTCAGGGTCCGCTGAAGCTTTCTTT